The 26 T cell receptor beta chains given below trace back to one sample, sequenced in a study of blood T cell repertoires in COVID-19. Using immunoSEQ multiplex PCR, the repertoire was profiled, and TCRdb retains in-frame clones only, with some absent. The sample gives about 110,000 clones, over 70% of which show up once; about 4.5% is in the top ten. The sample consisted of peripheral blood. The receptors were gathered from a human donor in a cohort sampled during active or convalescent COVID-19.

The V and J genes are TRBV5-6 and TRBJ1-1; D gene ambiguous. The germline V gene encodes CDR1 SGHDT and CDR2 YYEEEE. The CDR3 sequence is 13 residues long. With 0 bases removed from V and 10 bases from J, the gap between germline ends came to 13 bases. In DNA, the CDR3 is TGTGCCAGCAGCTTGGGAACGGTGGAGGGAGCTTTCTTT. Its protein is CASSLGTVEGAFF.

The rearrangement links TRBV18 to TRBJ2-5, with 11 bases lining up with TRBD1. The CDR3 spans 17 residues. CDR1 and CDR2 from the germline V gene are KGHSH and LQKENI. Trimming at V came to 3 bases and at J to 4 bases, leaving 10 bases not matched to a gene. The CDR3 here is CASSPRDRTGGAETQYF. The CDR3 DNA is TGTGCCAGCTCACCGCGTGATAGGACAGGGGGCGCAGAGACCCAGTACTTC.

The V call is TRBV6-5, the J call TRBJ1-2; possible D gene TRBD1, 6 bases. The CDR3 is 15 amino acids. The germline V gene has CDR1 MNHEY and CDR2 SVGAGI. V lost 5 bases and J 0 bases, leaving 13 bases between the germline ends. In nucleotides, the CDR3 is TGTGCCAGCAGTCCGCAGGGGAAAGCTAACTATGGCTACACCTTC. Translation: CASSPQGKANYGYTF.

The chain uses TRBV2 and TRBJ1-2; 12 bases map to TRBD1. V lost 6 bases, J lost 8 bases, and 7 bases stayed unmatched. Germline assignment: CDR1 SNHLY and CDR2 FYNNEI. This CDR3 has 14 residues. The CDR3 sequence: CASREGQGAEGYTF. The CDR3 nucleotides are TGTGCCAGCAGGGAGGGACAGGGGGCCGAGGGCTACACCTTC.

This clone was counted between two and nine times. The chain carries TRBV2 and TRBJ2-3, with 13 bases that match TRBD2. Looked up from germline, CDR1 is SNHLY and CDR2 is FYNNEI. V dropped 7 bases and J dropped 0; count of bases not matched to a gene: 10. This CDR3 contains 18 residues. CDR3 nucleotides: TGTGCCAGCACCGTACCGGGACTAGCGGGAATCAGCACAGATACGCAGTATTTT. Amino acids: CASTVPGLAGISTDTQYF.

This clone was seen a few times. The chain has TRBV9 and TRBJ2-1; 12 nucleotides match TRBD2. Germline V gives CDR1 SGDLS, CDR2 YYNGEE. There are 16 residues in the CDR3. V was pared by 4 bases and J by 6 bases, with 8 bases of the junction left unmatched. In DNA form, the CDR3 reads TGTGCCAGCAGCCATCCGCTAGCGGGGGGGACCAATGAGCAGTTCTTC. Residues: CASSHPLAGGTNEQFF.

CDR3 loop: CSASPGQIQPQHF. As DNA, the CDR3 is TGCAGTGCTAGTCCGGGACAGATTCAGCCCCAGCATTTT. This chain links TRBV20-1 with TRBJ1-5, with TRBD1 matching over 7 bases. CDR1 and CDR2 from the germline V gene are DFQATT and SNEGSKA (reference sequence). V lost 3 bases to trimming and J lost 6 bases; unmatched junction nucleotides: 5. The CDR3 totals 13 residues.

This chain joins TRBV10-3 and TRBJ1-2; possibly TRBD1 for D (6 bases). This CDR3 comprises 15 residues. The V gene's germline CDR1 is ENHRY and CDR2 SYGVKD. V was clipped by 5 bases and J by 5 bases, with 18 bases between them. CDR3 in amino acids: CAISPRDGRGYGYTF. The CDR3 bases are TGTGCCATCAGTCCTCGGGATGGCAGGGGATATGGCTACACCTTC.

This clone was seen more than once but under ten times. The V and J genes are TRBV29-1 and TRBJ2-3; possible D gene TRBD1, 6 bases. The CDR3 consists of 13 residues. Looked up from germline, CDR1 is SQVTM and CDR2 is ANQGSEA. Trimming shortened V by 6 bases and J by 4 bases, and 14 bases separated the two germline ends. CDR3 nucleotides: TGCAGCGTGGCACAGGGAATGGCAGATACGCAGTATTTT. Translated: CSVAQGMADTQYF.

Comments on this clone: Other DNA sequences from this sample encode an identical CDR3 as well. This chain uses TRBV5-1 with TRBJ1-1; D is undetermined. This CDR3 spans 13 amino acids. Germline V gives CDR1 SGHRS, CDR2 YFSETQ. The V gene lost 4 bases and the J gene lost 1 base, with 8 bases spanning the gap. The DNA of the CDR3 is TGCGCCAGCAGCCCTACGGGGAACACTGAAGCTTTCTTT. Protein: CASSPTGNTEAFF. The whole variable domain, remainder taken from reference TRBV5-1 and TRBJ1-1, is KAGVTQTPRYLIKTRGQQVTLSCSPISGHRSVSWYQQTPGQGLQFLFEYFSETQRNKGNFPGRFSGRQFSNSRSEMNVSTLELGDSALYLCASSPTGNTEAFFGQGTRLTVV.

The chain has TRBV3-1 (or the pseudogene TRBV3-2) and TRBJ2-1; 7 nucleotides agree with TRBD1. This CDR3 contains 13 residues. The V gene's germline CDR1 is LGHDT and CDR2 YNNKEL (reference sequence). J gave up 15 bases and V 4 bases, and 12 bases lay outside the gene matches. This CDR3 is CASSLTGQVGTFF. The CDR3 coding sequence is TGTGCCAGCAGCCTCACCGGACAGGTCGGTACGTTCTTC.

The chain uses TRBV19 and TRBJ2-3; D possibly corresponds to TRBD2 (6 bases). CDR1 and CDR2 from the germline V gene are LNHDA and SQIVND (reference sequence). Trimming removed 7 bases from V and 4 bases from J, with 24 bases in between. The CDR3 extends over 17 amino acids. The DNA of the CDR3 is TGTGCCAGTAATCCAACGGGGGTCGGAGGTATTTCAGATACGCAGTATTTT. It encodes CASNPTGVGGISDTQYF.

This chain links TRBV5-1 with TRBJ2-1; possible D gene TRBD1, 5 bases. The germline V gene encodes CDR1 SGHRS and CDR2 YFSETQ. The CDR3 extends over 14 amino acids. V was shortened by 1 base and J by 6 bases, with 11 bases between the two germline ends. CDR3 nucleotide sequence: TGCGCCAGCAGCTTGATAGGGGCATCCAATGAGCAGTTCTTC. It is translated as CASSLIGASNEQFF.

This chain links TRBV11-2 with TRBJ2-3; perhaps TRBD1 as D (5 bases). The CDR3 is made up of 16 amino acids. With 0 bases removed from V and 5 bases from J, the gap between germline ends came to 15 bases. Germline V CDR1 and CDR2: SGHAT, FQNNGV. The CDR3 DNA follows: TGTGCCAGCAGCTTAGATGGACATCCGGTAGGAGATACGCAGTATTTT. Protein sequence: CASSLDGHPVGDTQYF.

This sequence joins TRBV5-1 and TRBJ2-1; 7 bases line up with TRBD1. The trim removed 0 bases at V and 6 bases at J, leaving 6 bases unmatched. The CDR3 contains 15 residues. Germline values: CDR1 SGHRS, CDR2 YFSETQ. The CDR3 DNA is TGCGCCAGCAGCTTGGGTGACAGGGTTGGCAATGAGCAGTTCTTC. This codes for CASSLGDRVGNEQFF.

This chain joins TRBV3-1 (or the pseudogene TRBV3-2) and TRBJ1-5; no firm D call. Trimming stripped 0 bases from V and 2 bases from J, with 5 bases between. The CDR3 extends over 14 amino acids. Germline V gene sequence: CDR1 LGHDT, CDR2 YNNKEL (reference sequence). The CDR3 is CASSQDLGNQPQHF. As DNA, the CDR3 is TGTGCCAGCAGCCAAGATCTTGGCAATCAGCCCCAGCATTTT.

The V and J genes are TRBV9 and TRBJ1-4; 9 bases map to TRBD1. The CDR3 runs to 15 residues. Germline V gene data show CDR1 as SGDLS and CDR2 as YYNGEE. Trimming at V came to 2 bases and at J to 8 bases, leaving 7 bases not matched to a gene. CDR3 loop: CASSVEQGAGEKLFF. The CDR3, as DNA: TGTGCCAGCAGCGTTGAACAGGGGGCGGGAGAAAAACTGTTTTTT.

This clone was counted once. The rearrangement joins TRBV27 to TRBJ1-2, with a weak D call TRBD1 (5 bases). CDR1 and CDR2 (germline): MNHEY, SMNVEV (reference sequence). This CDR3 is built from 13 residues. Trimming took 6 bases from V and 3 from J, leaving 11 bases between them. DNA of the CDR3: TGTGCCAGCAGCCCCGACAGCTACTATGGCTACACCTTC. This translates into CASSPDSYYGYTF.

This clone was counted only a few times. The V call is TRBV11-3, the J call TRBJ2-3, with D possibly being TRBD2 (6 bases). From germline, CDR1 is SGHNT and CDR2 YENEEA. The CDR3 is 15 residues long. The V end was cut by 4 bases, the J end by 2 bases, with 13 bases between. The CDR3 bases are TGTGCCAGCAGCTCCCCGGGACTTCTCACAGATACGCAGTATTTT. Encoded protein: CASSSPGLLTDTQYF.

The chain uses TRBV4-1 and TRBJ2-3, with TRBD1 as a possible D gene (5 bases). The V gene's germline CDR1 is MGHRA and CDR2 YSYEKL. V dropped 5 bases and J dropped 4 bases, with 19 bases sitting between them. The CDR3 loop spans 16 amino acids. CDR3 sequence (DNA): TGCGCCAGCAGCACCCACGACATAGGGGCTTCAGATACGCAGTATTTT. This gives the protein CASSTHDIGASDTQYF.

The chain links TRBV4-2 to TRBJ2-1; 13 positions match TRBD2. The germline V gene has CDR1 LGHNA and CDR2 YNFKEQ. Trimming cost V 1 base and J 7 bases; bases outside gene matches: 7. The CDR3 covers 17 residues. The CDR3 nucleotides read TGTGCCAGCAGCCAAGTTTCACGGACTAGCGGGAGTAATGAGCAGTTCTTC. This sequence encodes CASSQVSRTSGSNEQFF.

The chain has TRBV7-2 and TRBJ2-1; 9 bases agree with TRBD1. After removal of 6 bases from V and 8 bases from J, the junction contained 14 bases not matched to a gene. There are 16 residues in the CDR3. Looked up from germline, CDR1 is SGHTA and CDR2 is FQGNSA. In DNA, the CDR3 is TGTGCCAGCAGACTACGATCGGGACAGGGCCCCCATGAGCAGTTCTTC. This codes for CASRLRSGQGPHEQFF.

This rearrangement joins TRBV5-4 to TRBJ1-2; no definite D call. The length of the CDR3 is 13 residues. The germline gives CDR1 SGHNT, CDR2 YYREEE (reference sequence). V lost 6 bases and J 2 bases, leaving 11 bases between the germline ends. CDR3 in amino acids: CASTSYPNYGYTF. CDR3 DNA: TGTGCCAGCACCTCCTACCCCAACTATGGCTACACCTTC. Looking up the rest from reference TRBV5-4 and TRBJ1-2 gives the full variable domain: ETGVTQSPTHLIKTRGQQVTLRCSSQSGHNTVSWYQQALGQGPQFIFQYYREEENGRGNFPPRFSGLQFPNYSSELNVNALELDDSALYLCASTSYPNYGYTFGSGTRLTVV.

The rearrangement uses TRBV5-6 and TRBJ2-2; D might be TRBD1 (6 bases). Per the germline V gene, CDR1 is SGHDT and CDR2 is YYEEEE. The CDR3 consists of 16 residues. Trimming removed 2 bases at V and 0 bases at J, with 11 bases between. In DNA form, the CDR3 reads TGTGCCAGCAGCTTCTTGGGACAACCGAACACCGGGGAGCTGTTTTTT. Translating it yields CASSFLGQPNTGELFF.

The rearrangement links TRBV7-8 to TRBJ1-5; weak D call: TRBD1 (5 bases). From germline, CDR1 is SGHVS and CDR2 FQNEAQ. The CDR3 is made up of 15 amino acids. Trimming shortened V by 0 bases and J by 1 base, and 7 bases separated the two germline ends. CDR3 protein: CASSLAGASNQPQHF. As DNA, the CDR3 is TGTGCCAGCAGCTTAGCAGGGGCCAGCAATCAGCCCCAGCATTTT.

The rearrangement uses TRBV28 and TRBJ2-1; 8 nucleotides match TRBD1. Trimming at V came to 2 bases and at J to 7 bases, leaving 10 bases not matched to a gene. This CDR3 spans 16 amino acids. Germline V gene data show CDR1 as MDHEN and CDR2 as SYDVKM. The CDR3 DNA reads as TGTGCCAGCAGTTTAGGGCTCGGACAGGGTAGAAATGAGCAGTTCTTC. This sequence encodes CASSLGLGQGRNEQFF.